This passage covers 27 T cell receptor beta chains from one sample sequenced in a study of beta chain features in type 1 diabetes. Findings and limits, study-wide: Type 1 diabetes patients showed a moderate but significant shortening of TCRB CDR3s in all four CD4+ subsets.

Their specific antigens are unknown. What was sequenced were expressed TCRB transcripts, since all of the isolated RNA had been reverse transcribed. Generated by immunoSEQ multiplex PCR, the TCRdb table keeps only in-frame clones and is missing some. In the table there are about 160,000 clones, about 8.3% of which are singletons. Material for sequencing was central memory CD4+ T cells from blood. Every receptor here comes from a woman younger than 35 with type 1 diabetes.

The chain carries TRBV7-2 and TRBJ2-3; D is unresolved. V was cut by 4 bases and J by 3 bases, with 8 bases left in between. Germline V gives CDR1 SGHTA, CDR2 FQGNSA. The CDR3 runs 13 residues. The CDR3 sequence is CASSSPETDTQYF. The CDR3 coding sequence is TGTGCCAGCAGCTCCCCCGAGACAGATACGCAGTATTTT. The entire variable domain, with the rest obtained from reference TRBV7-2 and TRBJ2-3, is as follows: GAGVSQSPSNKVTEKGKDVELRCDPISGHTALYWYRQSLGQGLEFLIYFQGNSAPDKSGLPSDRFSAERTGGSVSTLTIQRTQQEDSAVYLCASSSPETDTQYFGPGTRLTVL.

The chain combines TRBV15 with TRBJ2-1, with 8 nucleotides matching TRBD2. The CDR3 loop spans 16 amino acids. CDR1 is LNHNV, CDR2 YYDKDF, per germline (reference sequence). The junction had 8 bases not matched to a gene; V was cut back by 0 bases and J by 7 bases. The CDR3 region is CATSRDPDGGANEQFF. The CDR3, as DNA: TGTGCCACCAGCAGAGATCCGGACGGGGGGGCTAATGAGCAGTTCTTC.

This clone was counted many times. The V and J genes are TRBV5-6 and TRBJ1-2; weak D call: TRBD1 (5 bases). V shed 2 bases and J shed 4 bases, with 9 bases lying between them. The germline V gene encodes CDR1 SGHDT and CDR2 YYEEEE. The CDR3 is 13 residues long. CDR3 amino acids: CASSFGQGYGYTF. The CDR3 region has the DNA TGTGCCAGCAGCTTCGGACAAGGCTATGGCTACACCTTC.

This chain joins TRBV30 and TRBJ2-4; TRBD2 matches at 8 bases. The CDR3 sequence is 15 residues long. V shed 0 bases, J shed 6 bases, and the junction held 7 bases outside the gene matches. Germline CDR1 GTSNPN, CDR2 SVGIG (reference sequence). The CDR3 loop is CAWSVLGGRRNIQYF. CDR3 coding DNA: TGTGCCTGGAGTGTACTTGGCGGGAGGAGAAACATTCAGTACTTC.

This clone was seen more than once but under ten times. The chain carries TRBV28 and TRBJ2-3, with D possibly matching TRBD1 (6 bases). Trimming removed 6 bases from V and 10 bases from J, with 14 bases in between. The CDR3 is 12 residues long. Germline CDR1 reads MDHEN; CDR2 reads SYDVKM. The CDR3 region is CASSQQGEAQYF. CDR3 DNA: TGTGCCAGCAGCCAACAGGGAGAGGCGCAGTATTTT.

In nucleotides, the CDR3 is TGCGCCAGCAGCCAAGGGCGGAGAACTAATGAAAAACTGTTTTTT. Its protein product is CASSQGRRTNEKLFF. The V call is TRBV4-3, the J call TRBJ1-4; the D is unclear. V gave up 1 base and J gave up 1 base, with 7 bases separating them. The CDR3 is made up of 15 amino acids. Per the germline V gene, CDR1 is LGHNA and CDR2 is YSLEER.

This clone was detected only a few times. The gene calls are TRBV7-9 and TRBJ1-2; TRBD1 aligns across 10 bases. J lost 8 bases, V lost 6 bases, and 15 bases had no gene match. The CDR3 runs to 16 residues. Germline CDR1 and CDR2: SEHNR and FQNEAQ (reference sequence). CDR3 coding DNA: TGTGCCAGCAGACCAACCCCGGGACAGGGGACGGAGGGCTACACCTTC. Translation gives CASRPTPGQGTEGYTF.

A note on this clone: Other nucleotide sequences in the sample specify the same CDR3. V usage is TRBV7-2 and J usage is TRBJ1-1, with D possibly matching TRBD1 (5 bases). The CDR3 length is 14 residues. Between the trimmed V and J ends, which lost 6 bases and 2 bases, there was a span of 13 bases. Germline loops: CDR1 SGHTA, CDR2 FQGNSA. As DNA, the CDR3 is TGTGCCAGCAGTCTTGACAGCGTCAACACTGAAGCTTTCTTT. Translating gives CASSLDSVNTEAFF.

This clone has more than one count but fewer than ten. V usage is TRBV11-2 and J usage is TRBJ2-7; a possible D gene is TRBD2 (5 bases). The germline CDR1 and CDR2 sequences are SGHAT and FQNNGV. The CDR3 spans 14 residues. Trimming stripped 1 base from V and 11 bases from J, with 18 bases between. CDR3 bases: TGTGCCAGCAGCTTAGCGGCGCGGACTTTAACAGAGTACTTC. Translated: CASSLAARTLTEYF.

The rearrangement links TRBV5-1 to TRBJ2-1, with D maybe TRBD1 (6 bases). CDR1 and CDR2 from the germline V gene are SGHRS and YFSETQ. Trimming removed 0 bases at V and 2 bases at J, with 12 bases between. The CDR3 runs 16 residues. The CDR3 spells CASSLVGGVAYNEQFF. The CDR3 DNA sequence: TGCGCCAGCAGCTTGGTTGGGGGCGTCGCCTACAATGAGCAGTTCTTC. The whole variable domain, remainder taken from reference TRBV5-1 and TRBJ2-1, is KAGVTQTPRYLIKTRGQQVTLSCSPISGHRSVSWYQQTPGQGLQFLFEYFSETQRNKGNFPGRFSGRQFSNSRSEMNVSTLELGDSALYLCASSLVGGVAYNEQFFGPGTRLTVL.

The gene calls are TRBV28 and TRBJ2-7; D may be TRBD2 (6 bases). Per germline, CDR1 MDHEN and CDR2 SYDVKM. This CDR3 has 14 amino acids. Trimming removed 8 bases from V and 0 bases from J, with 14 bases in between. The CDR3 spells CASLRTSSSYEQYF. The DNA for the CDR3 is TGTGCCAGCCTCCGAACTAGCAGCTCCTACGAGCAGTACTTC.

Remarks on this clone: At one boundary the junction diverges from the germline segment, which might be a read error. The chain joins TRBV7-2 to TRBJ2-7; perhaps TRBD1 as D (5 bases). This CDR3 region has 14 residues. Germline lookup yields CDR1 SGHTA and CDR2 FQGNSA. CDR3 loop: CASSQDRAGYEQYF. The CDR3 nucleotides are TGCGCCAGCAGCCAAGATCGGGCAGGGTACGAGCAGTACTTC. The full variable domain, rest sourced from reference TRBV7-2 and TRBJ2-7, is GAGVSQSPSNKVTEKGKDVELRCDPISGHTALYWYRQSLGQGLEFLIYFQGNSAPDKSGLPSDRFSAERTGGSVSTLTIQRTQQEDSAVYLCASSQDRAGYEQYFGPGTRLTVT.

J is TRBJ2-7 and V is TRBV30; 8 bases fit TRBD2. Germline V lookup: CDR1 GTSNPN, CDR2 SVGIG (reference sequence). V dropped 3 bases and J dropped 6; count of bases not matched to a gene: 7. The CDR3 spans 13 residues. CDR3 sequence reads: CAWSTGGGGEQYF. In DNA, the CDR3 is TGTGCCTGGAGCACGGGAGGGGGAGGCGAGCAGTACTTC.

V usage is TRBV19 and J usage is TRBJ2-5; TRBD2 matches 7 bases. Germline V gene data show CDR1 as LNHDA and CDR2 as SQIVND (reference sequence). This CDR3 is 15 amino acids long. J gave up 5 bases and V 4 bases, and 10 bases lay outside the gene matches. The CDR3 DNA reads as TGTGCCAGTAGTACCTTGGGGGGGGGAAGCGAGACCCAGTACTTC. As protein: CASSTLGGGSETQYF.

This sequence joins TRBV14 and TRBJ2-5, with 8 nucleotides matching TRBD1. V lost 2 bases to trimming and J lost 5 bases; unmatched junction nucleotides: 13. The CDR3 length is 17 residues. CDR1 and CDR2 from the germline V gene are SGHDN and FVKESK. As DNA, the CDR3 is TGTGCCAGCAGCCAAAACCAGGGGGCCCGATGGGGGGAGACCCAGTACTTC. Translated, it gives CASSQNQGARWGETQYF.

V is TRBV7-3 and J is TRBJ2-3, with 8 bases matching TRBD2. CDR3 size: 15 residues. Germline trimming cut 5 bases from V and 5 bases from J; bases unmatched to any gene: 9. CDR1 is SGHTA and CDR2 is FQGTGA in the germline V gene. CDR3 in amino acids: CASSGSGLVKDTQYF. The DNA for the CDR3 is TGTGCCAGCAGCGGTTCGGGACTAGTAAAAGATACGCAGTATTTT.

This clone appeared a few times. The rearrangement links TRBV29-1 to TRBJ2-4; the D gene is possibly TRBD2 (5 bases). V lost 1 base to trimming and J lost 1 base, with 5 bases between them. CDR1 SQVTM and CDR2 ANQGSEA come from the germline V gene. The CDR3 length is 13 residues. CDR3 DNA sequence: TGCAGCGTTGAAGGGGAGGCCAAAAACATTCAGTACTTC. Translated: CSVEGEAKNIQYF.

This clone was detected only a few times. This chain uses TRBV19 with TRBJ1-5; D remains ambiguous. V gave up 5 bases and J gave up 7 bases, with 15 bases separating them. This CDR3 contains 14 residues. CDR1 is LNHDA and CDR2 is SQIVND in the germline V gene (reference sequence). The CDR3 spells CASSSRQGGQPQHF. The CDR3 nucleotides read TGTGCCAGTAGTTCCCGACAAGGAGGGCAGCCCCAGCATTTT. Full variable domain (missing parts from reference TRBV19 and TRBJ1-5): DGGITQSPKYLFRKEGQNVTLSCEQNLNHDAMYWYRQDPGQGLRLIYYSQIVNDFQKGDIAEGYSVSREKKESFPLTVTSAQKNPTAFYLCASSSRQGGQPQHFGDGTRLSIL.

This clone appeared a few times. J is TRBJ1-2 and V is TRBV11-3; D remains unclear. V dropped 2 bases and J dropped 6 bases, with 10 bases sitting between them. The CDR3 has 13 amino acids. Germline assignment: CDR1 SGHNT and CDR2 YENEEA. The CDR3 loop is CASSLLSEDGYTF. CDR3 DNA sequence: TGTGCCAGCAGCTTACTCAGTGAGGATGGCTACACCTTC.

This clone was detected only a few times. This rearrangement joins TRBV7-9 to TRBJ1-2, with D maybe TRBD1 (5 bases). The CDR3 loop spans 15 amino acids. Trimming took off 2 bases at V and 5 bases at J, with 15 bases between the two ends. Germline loops: CDR1 SEHNR, CDR2 FQNEAQ (reference sequence). CDR3: CASSLMTAGGYGYTF. CDR3 bases: TGTGCCAGCAGCTTAATGACCGCCGGGGGGTATGGCTACACCTTC.

This clone appeared a few times. This chain links TRBV18 with TRBJ2-7; D is perhaps TRBD1 (5 bases). Germline V gives CDR1 KGHSH, CDR2 LQKENI. Trimming removed 6 bases from V and 4 bases from J, with 16 bases in between. The CDR3 length is 14 residues. In DNA, the CDR3 is TGTGCCAGCTCGCCAGGGCACCCAGATTACGAGCAGTACTTC. Amino acids: CASSPGHPDYEQYF.

This clone was seen a few times. The DNA of the CDR3 is TGTGCCAGCAGCCAGGACACTACGAACACCGGGGAGCTGTTTTTT. Translating it yields CASSQDTTNTGELFF. The J gene is TRBJ2-2, the V gene TRBV2; tentative D call: TRBD1 (5 bases). CDR1 and CDR2 (germline): SNHLY, FYNNEI. The CDR3 has 15 amino acids. The V gene lost 6 bases and the J gene lost 0 bases, with 11 bases spanning the gap.

This chain joins TRBV18 and TRBJ1-3, with D perhaps TRBD1 (5 bases). Germline V gene sequence: CDR1 KGHSH, CDR2 LQKENI. V dropped 6 bases and J dropped 2 bases, with 17 bases sitting between them. This CDR3 is 16 amino acids long. This chain's CDR3 is CASSRSPGKAGNTIYF. The CDR3, as DNA: TGTGCCAGCTCCAGATCCCCAGGGAAGGCTGGAAACACCATATATTTT.

V and J are TRBV27 and TRBJ1-5; D uncertain. The CDR3 spans 16 residues. Germline CDR1 is MNHEY and CDR2 is SMNVEV (reference sequence). Trimming shortened V by 2 bases and J by 0 bases, and 11 bases separated the two germline ends. DNA for the CDR3: TGTGCCAGCAGTTTAACGGCTCACTATAGCAATCAGCCCCAGCATTTT. This encodes CASSLTAHYSNQPQHF.

The chain joins TRBV4-2 to TRBJ2-5; 11 positions match TRBD2. With 4 bases clipped from V and 5 bases from J, the junction kept 21 bases outside the gene matches. CDR3 length equals 20 residues. The germline V gene encodes CDR1 LGHNA and CDR2 YNFKEQ. Here the CDR3 reads CASSPRDSTFSGREKETQYF. The CDR3 nucleotides are TGTGCCAGCAGCCCTCGCGACAGCACCTTTAGCGGGAGGGAAAAGGAGACCCAGTACTTC.

This clone was detected only a few times. This rearrangement joins TRBV29-1 to TRBJ1-2; 8 bases line up with TRBD1. This CDR3 is built from 13 residues. From germline, CDR1 is SQVTM and CDR2 ANQGSEA. Trimming cost V 6 bases and J 8 bases; bases outside gene matches: 11. The DNA of the CDR3 is TGCAGCGTGGGAAGACAGGGGCTTTCAGGCTACACCTTC. This sequence encodes CSVGRQGLSGYTF.

V and J are TRBV5-6 and TRBJ2-1, with 9 bases that match TRBD2. The CDR3 sequence is 16 residues long. Germline V gene sequence: CDR1 SGHDT, CDR2 YYEEEE. Losses at the gene ends were 0 bases for V and 7 bases for J; bases not matched to a gene: 8. In nucleotides, the CDR3 is TGTGCCAGCAGCTTGGGTTGGTTAGCGGGAGTAAATGAGCAGTTCTTC. It translates to CASSLGWLAGVNEQFF.